Each of the 32 T cell receptor beta chains below was sequenced from the same sample in a study of blood T cell repertoires in COVID-19. Libraries were prepared by immunoSEQ multiplex PCR; TCRdb keeps only in-frame clonotypes and omits some of them. The top ten clones hold around 1.6% of a sample with around 94,000 clones, approximately 86% of them seen once. The specimen sequenced was peripheral blood. The receptor set was obtained from a man of 80 years or more with acute or convalescent COVID-19.

The J gene is TRBJ2-7, the V gene TRBV9; no clear D gene. Trimming removed 4 bases from V and 2 bases from J, with 16 bases in between. This CDR3 spans 15 amino acids. CDR1 is SGDLS and CDR2 is YYNGEE in the germline V gene. This CDR3 is CASSPQLGWAYEQYF. The CDR3 DNA is TGTGCCAGCAGCCCCCAGCTAGGCTGGGCCTACGAGCAGTACTTC.

The rearrangement links TRBV4-2 to TRBJ2-7; D unclear. The CDR3 consists of 14 residues. Per germline, CDR1 LGHNA and CDR2 YNFKEQ. The ends were cut back, 0 bases at V and 2 bases at J, with 8 bases in the middle. The CDR3 DNA reads as TGTGCCAGCAGCCAAGACCCCAGAACCTACGAGCAGTACTTC. It specifies CASSQDPRTYEQYF.

The chain couples TRBV19 to TRBJ1-1, with 7 positions matching TRBD1. The V segment lost 6 bases and the J segment 11 bases; nucleotides outside the gene matches: 6. The CDR3 is made up of 11 amino acids. Germline CDR1 LNHDA, CDR2 SQIVND (reference sequence). As DNA, the CDR3 is TGTGCCAGTAGGAGGGGGCGCAGGGCTTTCTTT. It translates to CASRRGRRAFF.

This clone appeared a single time. The chain has TRBV19 and TRBJ2-3; 10 nucleotides align to TRBD2. CDR1 is LNHDA and CDR2 is SQIVND in the germline V gene (reference sequence). The trim removed 5 bases at V and 1 base at J, leaving 6 bases unmatched. The CDR3 is 16 residues long. The DNA of the CDR3 is TGTGCCAGTAGTCCCCAGCGGGAGGGAGGCACAGATACGCAGTATTTT. Its translation is CASSPQREGGTDTQYF.

The genes are TRBV4-3 and TRBJ2-5; 9 bases match TRBD1. V lost 2 bases and J lost 5; bases outside the gene matches: 6. CDR3 size: 15 residues. Germline V gene sequence: CDR1 LGHNA, CDR2 YSLEER. The CDR3 DNA reads TGCGCCAGCAGCCAAATAGACAGGGGGTGGGAGACCCAGTACTTC. Encoded protein: CASSQIDRGWETQYF.

The chain links TRBV20-1 to TRBJ2-2, with D possibly TRBD1 on 6 matching bases. This CDR3 comprises 15 residues. Trimming left V 3 bases short and J 2 bases short, with 13 bases between. Per the germline V gene, CDR1 is DFQATT and CDR2 is SNEGSKA (reference sequence). Here the CDR3 reads CSASMAGANTGELFF. The CDR3 DNA reads as TGCAGTGCTAGTATGGCAGGGGCTAACACCGGGGAGCTGTTTTTT.

The rearrangement links TRBV7-9 to TRBJ1-2; 9 bases are shared with TRBD1. The CDR3 extends over 14 amino acids. CDR1 is SEHNR, CDR2 FQNEAQ, per germline (reference sequence). Trimming at V came to 5 bases and at J to 3 bases, leaving 4 bases not matched to a gene. The CDR3 loop is CASSPRTGDYGYTF. The CDR3 coding sequence is TGTGCCAGCAGCCCCAGGACAGGGGACTATGGCTACACCTTC. Full variable domain (remainder filled in from reference TRBV7-9 and TRBJ1-2): DTGVSQNPRHKITKRGQNVTFRCDPISEHNRLYWYRQTLGQGPEFLTYFQNEAQLEKSRLLSDRFSAERPKGSFSTLEIQRTEQGDSAMYLCASSPRTGDYGYTFGSGTRLTVV.

This clone was recorded only once. The chain combines TRBV28 with TRBJ2-3, with 10 bases fitting TRBD2. Losses at the gene ends were 2 bases for V and 4 bases for J; bases not matched to a gene: 3. The CDR3 sequence is 15 residues long. Germline V gene sequence: CDR1 MDHEN, CDR2 SYDVKM. The CDR3 DNA follows: TGTGCCAGCAGTTTAAGAGCGGGAGGGCCAGATACGCAGTATTTT. Its translation: CASSLRAGGPDTQYF.

This sequence joins TRBV28 and TRBJ2-7; D is unclear. The CDR3 has 14 amino acids. Trimming removed 9 bases from V and 0 bases from J, with 15 bases in between. CDR1 MDHEN and CDR2 SYDVKM come from the germline V gene. For the CDR3, the DNA is TGTGCCAGTGCCTCCGTTCGGTCCTCCTACGAGCAGTACTTC. It is translated as CASASVRSSYEQYF.

The CDR3 region has the DNA TGTGCCAGCAACAGACGAGGAGGTTATGGCTACACCTTC. Residues: CASNRRGGYGYTF. The chain carries TRBV6-5 and TRBJ1-2, with D hard to call. The CDR3 consists of 13 residues. In germline, CDR1 is MNHEY, CDR2 SVGAGI. Trimming left V 7 bases short and J 5 bases short, with 14 bases between.

The CDR3: CAWRGQQNSPLHF. DNA for the CDR3: TGTGCCTGGAGGGGACAGCAAAATTCACCCCTCCACTTT. The chain recombines TRBV30 with TRBJ1-6, with TRBD1 identical over 7 bases. CDR1 GTSNPN and CDR2 SVGIG come from the germline V gene (reference sequence). The CDR3 sequence is 13 residues long. The junction had 3 bases not matched to a gene; V was cut back by 3 bases and J by 7 bases.

The gene calls are TRBV7-3 and TRBJ1-1; D possibly corresponds to TRBD1 (5 bases). This CDR3 is built from 15 residues. V gave up 1 base and J gave up 3 bases, with 12 bases separating them. Per germline, CDR1 SGHTA and CDR2 FQGTGA. CDR3 DNA sequence: TGTGCCAGCAGCTTAATGGGGCTGGCGGACACTGAAGCTTTCTTT. This codes for CASSLMGLADTEAFF.

The chain recombines TRBV29-1 with TRBJ1-1; D gene ambiguous. Trimming removed 6 bases from V and 3 bases from J, with 14 bases in between. The CDR3 covers 13 residues. CDR1 is SQVTM and CDR2 is ANQGSEA in the germline V gene. The CDR3, as DNA: TGCAGCGTGGGAACAGTGAGGGACACTGAAGCTTTCTTT. Residues: CSVGTVRDTEAFF.

The V call is TRBV18, the J call TRBJ1-6, with D uncertain. The CDR3 loop spans 17 amino acids. Germline V gene sequence: CDR1 KGHSH, CDR2 LQKENI. Between the trimmed V and J ends, which lost 3 bases and 5 bases, there was a span of 17 bases. Written as DNA, the CDR3 is TGTGCCAGCTCACCGCTAGGTGGCCCTGATAATAATTCACCCCTCCACTTT. Its protein is CASSPLGGPDNNSPLHF.

The gene calls are TRBV9 and TRBJ2-7, with 9 bases lining up with TRBD1. From germline, CDR1 is SGDLS and CDR2 YYNGEE. This CDR3 has 14 amino acids. J gave up 5 bases and V 4 bases, and 7 bases lay outside the gene matches. CDR3 nucleotides: TGTGCCAGCAGCCCCCAGGGACAGGGTCACGAGCAGTACTTC. Translation: CASSPQGQGHEQYF.

This clone was counted once. The genes are TRBV6-2 or TRBV6-3 and TRBJ2-2, with D possibly TRBD2 on 6 matching bases. V gave up 0 bases and J gave up 7 bases, with 15 bases separating them. The germline CDR1 and CDR2 sequences are MNHEY and SVGEGT. The CDR3 runs to 16 residues. The CDR3 spells CASSYSTRRDDGELFF. In nucleotides, the CDR3 is TGTGCCAGCAGTTACTCGACGAGGCGGGATGACGGGGAGCTGTTTTTT.

V gene TRBV5-4 combines with J gene TRBJ1-2; 8 nucleotides match TRBD1. The CDR3 extends over 13 amino acids. Trimming at V came to 3 bases and at J to 4 bases, leaving 2 bases not matched to a gene. The germline V gene encodes CDR1 SGHNT and CDR2 YYREEE (reference sequence). The CDR3 DNA reads TGTGCCAGCAGCTATCAGGGGGCCTATGGCTACACCTTC. Translated: CASSYQGAYGYTF.

The CDR3 coding sequence is TGCAGCGTTGAACGGGAGCCCTACAATGAGCAGTTCTTC. Translated: CSVEREPYNEQFF. The chain carries TRBV29-1 and TRBJ2-1, with D possibly TRBD2 on 6 matching bases. Trimming removed 2 bases at V and 2 bases at J, with 7 bases between. This CDR3 spans 13 amino acids. The germline gives CDR1 SQVTM, CDR2 ANQGSEA.

The CDR3 DNA sequence: TGTGCCAGTAGCGGTGCTAGCACAGATACGCAGTATTTT. Translating gives CASSGASTDTQYF. The chain recombines TRBV19 with TRBJ2-3; no definite D call. This CDR3 contains 13 residues. Germline V gene sequence: CDR1 LNHDA, CDR2 SQIVND (reference sequence). V was clipped by 6 bases and J by 0 bases, with 7 bases between them.

In its sample, this clone was seen a few times. The chain employs TRBV27 and TRBJ1-5; 12 bases map to TRBD1. The CDR3 extends over 16 amino acids. Trimming at V came to 3 bases and at J to 6 bases, leaving 6 bases not matched to a gene. Germline loops: CDR1 MNHEY, CDR2 SMNVEV (reference sequence). The CDR3 region has the DNA TGTGCCAGCAGTTTTTCCGGGACAGGGGGCCTTCAGCCCCAGCATTTT. Its protein product is CASSFSGTGGLQPQHF.

The V gene is TRBV3-1 (or the pseudogene TRBV3-2), the J gene TRBJ2-7; 7 bases map to TRBD1. CDR1 LGHDT and CDR2 YNNKEL come from the germline V gene (reference sequence). This CDR3 has 14 residues. Trimming at V came to 5 bases and at J to 2 bases, leaving 6 bases not matched to a gene. CDR3 residues: CASSKQGETYEQYF. The CDR3 DNA is TGTGCCAGCAGCAAGCAGGGGGAAACCTACGAGCAGTACTTC.

On this clone: Other DNA sequences in this sample translate to the same CDR3. The V gene is TRBV7-3, the J gene TRBJ1-2; 8 bases fit TRBD1. CDR1 SGHTA and CDR2 FQGTGA come from the germline V gene. The CDR3 loop spans 13 amino acids. Trimming at V came to 5 bases and at J to 4 bases, leaving 3 bases not matched to a gene. The CDR3 coding sequence is TGTGCCAGCAGCCCTGGGACAGGCTATGGCTACACCTTC. Translating it yields CASSPGTGYGYTF. Supplemented by reference TRBV7-3 and TRBJ1-2, the full variable domain reads GAGVSQTPSNKVTEKGKYVELRCDPISGHTALYWYRQSLGQGPEFLIYFQGTGAADDSGLPNDRFFAVRPEGSVSTLKIQRTERGDSAVYLCASSPGTGYGYTFGSGTRLTVV.

This clone came up once. The J gene is TRBJ2-1, the V gene TRBV9, with 9 bases fitting TRBD1. There are 16 residues in the CDR3. The ends lost 2 bases at V and 4 bases at J; junction bases unmatched: 7. Germline V lookup: CDR1 SGDLS, CDR2 YYNGEE. For the CDR3, the DNA is TGTGCCAGCAGCGTGCTACAGGGGGCGAGTTACAATGAGCAGTTCTTC. It encodes CASSVLQGASYNEQFF.

V and J are TRBV30 and TRBJ2-7, with 8 bases that match TRBD1. With 5 bases clipped from V and 5 bases from J, the junction kept 11 bases outside the gene matches. Germline V lookup: CDR1 GTSNPN, CDR2 SVGIG (reference sequence). The CDR3 is 14 amino acids. DNA for the CDR3: TGTGCCTGGGCCCCGGGACAGGCAGTCCACGAGCAGTACTTC. This encodes CAWAPGQAVHEQYF.

The rearrangement links TRBV19 to TRBJ2-1; weak D call: TRBD2 (5 bases). Germline V gene sequence: CDR1 LNHDA, CDR2 SQIVND (reference sequence). V was pared by 9 bases and J by 8 bases, with 23 bases between. The CDR3 totals 15 residues. CDR3 amino acids: CASSSGGFPQDEQFF. The CDR3 bases are TGTGCCAGCTCTAGTGGCGGGTTCCCTCAGGATGAGCAGTTCTTC.

The CDR3 region has the DNA TGTGCCTGGCGACTAGCGGGAGGTAACGGGGAGCTGTTTTTT. This gives the protein CAWRLAGGNGELFF. The rearrangement links TRBV30 to TRBJ2-2, with 13 bases aligning to TRBD2. The CDR3 has 14 residues. Germline V gene sequence: CDR1 GTSNPN, CDR2 SVGIG (reference sequence). Germline trimming cut 5 bases from V and 7 bases from J; bases unmatched to any gene: 4.

This chain connects TRBV9 to TRBJ2-6, with 10 bases aligning to TRBD1. The length of the CDR3 is 18 residues. Trimming removed 4 bases from V and 0 bases from J; junction bases left unmatched: 7. Per germline, CDR1 SGDLS and CDR2 YYNGEE. For the CDR3, the DNA is TGTGCCAGCAGCACCTGGACAGGGGGGAACTCTGGGGCCAACGTCCTGACTTTC. The encoded protein is CASSTWTGGNSGANVLTF. Full variable domain (missing parts from reference TRBV9 and TRBJ2-6): DSGVTQTPKHLITATGQRVTLRCSPRSGDLSVYWYQQSLDQGLQFLIQYYNGEERAKGNILERFSAQQFPDLHSELNLSSLELGDSALYFCASSTWTGGNSGANVLTFGAGSRLTVL.

This sequence joins TRBV30 and TRBJ2-1; D gene unclear. CDR3 length: 14 amino acids. Germline assignment: CDR1 GTSNPN and CDR2 SVGIG (reference sequence). Trimming stripped 5 bases from V and 10 bases from J, with 21 bases between. As DNA, the CDR3 is TGTGCCTGGGGTGAGTCTTTGGGCTACAGAGAGCAGTTCTTC. Amino acids: CAWGESLGYREQFF.

The gene calls are TRBV29-1 and TRBJ1-3; D unresolved. CDR3 size: 13 residues. Germline loops: CDR1 SQVTM, CDR2 ANQGSEA. The germline V and J ends were trimmed by 2 bases and 2 bases, with 7 bases remaining between them. The CDR3 is CSVETHPGNTIYF. The CDR3 DNA reads TGCAGCGTTGAAACACACCCTGGAAACACCATATATTTT.

The chain employs TRBV30 and TRBJ1-4; D call uncertain. V was clipped by 0 bases and J by 7 bases, with 6 bases between them. The CDR3 length is 12 residues. The germline CDR1 and CDR2 sequences are GTSNPN and SVGIG (reference sequence). CDR3 DNA: TGTGCCTGGAGTGTATCCTTTGAAAAACTGTTTTTT. Translating gives CAWSVSFEKLFF.

The chain has TRBV28 and TRBJ2-5, with 9 bases that match TRBD1. Trimming at V came to 10 bases and at J to 2 bases, leaving 8 bases not matched to a gene. Germline V gene sequence: CDR1 MDHEN, CDR2 SYDVKM. The CDR3 extends over 14 amino acids. The CDR3 spells CATLYRGLQETQYF. CDR3 nucleotide sequence: TGTGCCACCCTGTACAGGGGGCTTCAAGAGACCCAGTACTTC.

This rearrangement joins TRBV4-3 to TRBJ2-2; D is uncertain. The CDR3 covers 14 residues. CDR1 LGHNA and CDR2 YSLEER come from the germline V gene. With 1 base removed from V and 2 bases from J, the gap between germline ends came to 5 bases. CDR3 in amino acids: CASSQGSNTGELFF. DNA of the CDR3: TGCGCCAGCAGCCAAGGGAGTAACACCGGGGAGCTGTTTTTT.